Each of the 4 T cell receptor beta chains below was sequenced from the same sample in a study of OX40 agonist ivuxolimab in advanced cancers. TCRdb keeps only in-frame clones here, not all; method: immunoSEQ multiplex PCR. The sample yields nearly 55,000 clones, roughly four fifths seen once. This sample comprised CD4+ or CD8+ T cells sorted from blood, obtained in a trial of the OX40 agonist ivuxolimab. The receptors here all came from an adult with an advanced solid tumor such as melanoma, head and neck, liver or kidney cancer.

This rearrangement joins TRBV6-1 to TRBJ1-5, with D possibly matching TRBD1 (6 bases). V was clipped by 2 bases and J by 5 bases, with 13 bases between them. The CDR3 extends over 15 amino acids. Germline loops: CDR1 MNHNS, CDR2 SASEGT. The CDR3 sequence: CASSETGTHHQPQHF. DNA for the CDR3: TGTGCCAGCAGTGAAACAGGGACCCACCATCAGCCCCAGCATTTT.

V is TRBV19 and J is TRBJ2-3; a weak D match, TRBD1 (6 bases). Germline V gives CDR1 LNHDA, CDR2 SQIVND (reference sequence). The CDR3 spans 15 residues. V gave up 6 bases and J gave up 3 bases, with 16 bases separating them. The CDR3 region has the DNA TGTGCCAGTAGCCAAGGGGGTTTCGGAACAGATACGCAGTATTTT. It codes for CASSQGGFGTDTQYF. The complete variable domain, with remaining parts taken from reference TRBV19 and TRBJ2-3, reads DGGITQSPKYLFRKEGQNVTLSCEQNLNHDAMYWYRQDPGQGLRLIYYSQIVNDFQKGDIAEGYSVSREKKESFPLTVTSAQKNPTAFYLCASSQGGFGTDTQYFGPGTRLTVL.

The chain combines TRBV6-5 with TRBJ1-1; the D gene is possibly TRBD1 (5 bases). This CDR3 spans 14 amino acids. CDR1 and CDR2 from the germline V gene are MNHEY and SVGAGI. Trimming removed 6 bases at V and 0 bases at J, with 11 bases between. CDR3 in amino acids: CASSRALMNTEAFF. In nucleotides, the CDR3 is TGTGCCAGCAGCAGGGCTCTCATGAACACTGAAGCTTTCTTT.

CDR3 sequence reads: CASSRDREGEQYF. In DNA form, the CDR3 reads TGTGCCAGCAGTCGGGACAGGGAAGGCGAGCAGTACTTC. The J gene is TRBJ2-7, the V gene TRBV6-5, with 9 positions matching TRBD1. The J segment lost 6 bases and the V segment lost 5 bases, leaving 5 bases of the junction unmatched. CDR1 MNHEY and CDR2 SVGAGI come from the germline V gene. The CDR3 has 13 amino acids.